The T cell receptor beta chain described here comes from a study of response to subunit inactivated influenza vaccine. The sample holds a few counts of this clonotype. TCRdb fed the RT-PCR reads into MiXCR, producing one record per CDR3 protein. This table holds about 180,000 distinct CDR3 sequences, around 9.2% found once. The germline V gene has CDR1 SQVTM and CDR2 ANQGSEA. V lost 5 bases to trimming and J lost 2 bases, with 6 bases between them. There are 11 residues in the CDR3. The TCR comes from a man aged 50 to 60 who received an inactivated influenza vaccine. This sample comprised non-naive T cells sorted from PBMCs, obtained on the day of vaccination. The chain carries TRBV29-1 and TRBJ1-1; D not certain. CDR3 sequence: CSVSRNTEAFF. The CDR3 region has the DNA TGCAGCGTTTCCAGAAACACTGAAGCTTTCTTT.